The 10 T cell receptor beta chains listed next were all sequenced from one sample in a study of T cell responses to AZD1222 COVID-19 vaccine. Measured with immunoSEQ multiplex PCR; TCRdb has only the in-frame clones, and not every one. Here the sample spans 110,000 or so clones, about 89% being singletons. Sequenced here: peripheral blood, sampled 28 days after the second AZD1222 dose. The receptors here all came from an adult who received the AZD1222 COVID-19 vaccine.

The chain employs TRBV27 and TRBJ2-1; no clear D gene. Germline V gives CDR1 MNHEY, CDR2 SMNVEV (reference sequence). CDR3 length: 14 residues. The V gene lost 2 bases and the J gene lost 0 bases, with 5 bases spanning the gap. As DNA, the CDR3 is TGTGCCAGCAGTTTAAACCCCTCCTACAATGAGCAGTTCTTC. This sequence encodes CASSLNPSYNEQFF.

Note on this clone: One junction end does not reproduce the germline sequence, and a read error may be involved. The chain has TRBV2 and TRBJ2-5; 7 nucleotides align to TRBD1. The CDR3 spans 14 residues. Germline V CDR1 and CDR2: SNHLY, FYNNEI. The CDR3 here is CASREETGTATQYF. CDR3 coding DNA: TGTGCCAGCAGGGAAGAGACAGGGACAGCGACCCAGTACTTC. The variable domain in full, completed from reference TRBV2 and TRBJ2-5, reads EPEVTQTPSHQVTQMGQEVILRCVPISNHLYFYWYRQILGQKVEFLVSFYNNEISEKSEIFDDQFSVERPDGSNFTLKIRSTKLEDSAMYFCASREETGTATQYFGPGTRLLVL.

This chain joins TRBV5-4 and TRBJ2-7, with TRBD2 as a possible D gene (6 bases). The germline V and J ends were trimmed by 0 bases and 2 bases, with 12 bases remaining between them. Germline CDR1 is SGHNT and CDR2 is YYREEE (reference sequence). The CDR3 spans 15 residues. CDR3 in amino acids: CASSLDGLMTYEQYF. As DNA, the CDR3 is TGTGCCAGCAGCTTGGACGGACTAATGACCTACGAGCAGTACTTC.

This clone was counted a few times. This rearrangement joins TRBV30 to TRBJ1-5; perhaps TRBD1 as D (6 bases). The CDR3 is made up of 14 amino acids. Looked up from germline, CDR1 is GTSNPN and CDR2 is SVGIG (reference sequence). The germline V and J ends were trimmed by 2 bases and 3 bases, with 11 bases remaining between them. CDR3 coding DNA: TGTGCCTGGAGTAAGGGACAAGACAATCAGCCCCAGCATTTT. This translates into CAWSKGQDNQPQHF.

The genes are TRBV2 and TRBJ1-6; perhaps TRBD1 as D (5 bases). V was shortened by 0 bases and J by 5 bases, with 5 bases between the two germline ends. The CDR3 covers 14 residues. Germline V CDR1 and CDR2: SNHLY, FYNNEI. DNA for the CDR3: TGTGCCAGCAGTGAAGCAGGGGATAATTCACCCCTCCACTTT. Its protein is CASSEAGDNSPLHF.

The rearrangement links TRBV11-3 to TRBJ2-2; 15 bases line up with TRBD2. This CDR3 has 15 residues. After removal of 5 bases from V and 7 bases from J, the junction contained 2 bases not matched to a gene. CDR1 and CDR2 from the germline V gene are SGHNT and YENEEA. CDR3 DNA sequence: TGTGCCAGCAGCGGGACTAGCGGGAGGAACGGGGAGCTGTTTTTT. Translated: CASSGTSGRNGELFF. The variable domain in full, completed from reference TRBV11-3 and TRBJ2-2, reads EAGVVQSPRYKIIEKKQPVAFWCNPISGHNTLYWYLQNLGQGPELLIRYENEEAVDDSQLPKDRFSAERLKGVDSTLKIQPAELGDSAVYLCASSGTSGRNGELFFGEGSRLTVL.

The V and J genes are TRBV2 and TRBJ2-3; 7 nucleotides agree with TRBD2. Germline CDR1 reads SNHLY; CDR2 reads FYNNEI. V was pared by 6 bases and J by 6 bases, with 12 bases of the junction left unmatched. The CDR3 runs to 15 residues. The CDR3 DNA reads TGTGCCAGCAGCCCCGGACTAGGAGTGAGGGATACGCAGTATTTT. Translation: CASSPGLGVRDTQYF.

The chain joins TRBV15 to TRBJ2-1; D is unresolved. Germline CDR1 is LNHNV and CDR2 is YYDKDF (reference sequence). V was shortened by 1 base and J by 6 bases, with 7 bases between the two germline ends. The CDR3 length is 13 residues. Here the CDR3 DNA reads TGTGCCACCAGCAGAGGGTTAGGCAATGAGCAGTTCTTC. This codes for CATSRGLGNEQFF. The full variable domain, in which reference TRBV15 and TRBJ2-1 provide the parts outside the CDR3, is DAMVIQNPRYQVTQFGKPVTLSCSQTLNHNVMYWYQQKSSQAPKLLFHYYDKDFNNEADTPDNFQSRRPNTSFCFLDIRSPGLGDTAMYLCATSRGLGNEQFFGPGTRLTVL.

This chain uses TRBV19 with TRBJ2-3, with TRBD2 matching over 7 bases. Germline trimming cut 6 bases from V and 3 bases from J; bases unmatched to any gene: 12. This CDR3 comprises 16 residues. Germline CDR1 and CDR2: LNHDA and SQIVND (reference sequence). The DNA of the CDR3 is TGTGCCAGTAGGGAGACTAGCCCAAGAGGTACAGATACGCAGTATTTT. Encoded protein: CASRETSPRGTDTQYF.

The chain is built from TRBV7-8 and TRBJ1-3; D is perhaps TRBD1 (6 bases). The CDR3 runs to 14 residues. The V gene lost 0 bases and the J gene lost 6 bases, with 9 bases spanning the gap. In germline, CDR1 is SGHVS, CDR2 FQNEAQ. The CDR3 region has the DNA TGTGCCAGCAGCTTAGCGGGACACGTAAACACCATATATTTT. Amino acid sequence: CASSLAGHVNTIYF.